One and the same sample provided the 14 T cell receptor beta chains below, sequenced in a study of blood T cells in healthy people across ages. Primers used in a second PCR of about 7 to 12 cycles were a sample-barcoded 5' primer and a J-beta primer mix. TCRdb re-called the 5' RACE reads through MiXCR, storing one row per CDR3 protein. This sample carries 910,000 or so distinct CDR3 sequences, roughly half of them seen once, and the ten largest clones take around a fifth. The sample taken for sequencing was blood. These TCRs come from a woman in her sixties in good health.

This clonotype has only one observation. V and J are TRBV4-1 and TRBJ1-5, with unresolved D. The CDR3 is 13 amino acids. Trimming took off 2 bases at V and 7 bases at J, with 9 bases between the two ends. CDR1 is MGHRA, CDR2 YSYEKL, per germline. The CDR3 nucleotides read TGCGCCAGCAGCCAACGAAGCGACCAGCCCCAGCATTTT. This translates into CASSQRSDQPQHF.

This chain connects TRBV11-2 to TRBJ2-3, with D maybe TRBD2 (6 bases). This CDR3 spans 13 amino acids. The V end lost 7 bases, the J end lost 9 bases, and 17 bases lay between the germline ends. In germline, CDR1 is SGHAT, CDR2 FQNNGV. CDR3 DNA: TGTGCCAGCAACCCTCGGGCTGGAGGGACGCAGTATTTT. Translating it yields CASNPRAGGTQYF.

This clonotype is a singleton in its sample. CDR3 nucleotide sequence: TGTGCCATCAGTGAGGGGACTAGCGGCTACAATGAGCAGTTCTTC. This sequence encodes CAISEGTSGYNEQFF. The chain combines TRBV10-3 with TRBJ2-1; 11 nucleotides line up with TRBD2. This CDR3 has 15 amino acids. V dropped 2 bases and J dropped 3; count of bases not matched to a gene: 0. CDR1 is ENHRY, CDR2 SYGVKD, per germline.

This clonotype is a singleton in its sample. CDR3 in DNA: TGTGCCAGCAGCCCCCGGGACGGGGCTGAAGGTGGGCAGTTCTTC. Translated, it gives CASSPRDGAEGGQFF. This chain connects TRBV4-2 to TRBJ2-1, with D perhaps TRBD1 or TRBD2 (5 bases each). The CDR3 length is 15 residues. V lost 4 bases to trimming and J lost 12 bases, with 22 bases between them. CDR1 and CDR2 (germline): LGHNA, YNFKEQ.

This clonotype was counted a few times. V and J are TRBV5-5 and TRBJ2-7; TRBD1 agrees at 8 bases. V shed 0 bases and J 2 bases; nucleotides not matched to a gene: 13. This CDR3 comprises 18 residues. The V gene's germline CDR1 is SGHKS and CDR2 YYEKEE (reference sequence). The CDR3 region has the DNA TGTGCCAGCAGCTTGGATGACAGGGGCCCGTCCGTAACCTACGAGCAGTACTTC. Protein sequence: CASSLDDRGPSVTYEQYF. Using reference TRBV5-5 and TRBJ2-7 for the parts outside the CDR3, the full variable domain is DAGVTQSPTHLIKTRGQQVTLRCSPISGHKSVSWYQQVLGQGPQFIFQYYEKEERGRGNFPDRFSARQFPNYSSELNVNALLLGDSALYLCASSLDDRGPSVTYEQYFGPGTRLTVT.

In this sample, this clonotype turned up a few times. The chain has TRBV5-6 and TRBJ2-1, with 12 bases matching TRBD1. In germline, CDR1 is SGHDT, CDR2 YYEEEE. Unmatched junction bases numbered 10, after V lost 4 bases and J lost 11 bases. The CDR3 loop spans 15 amino acids. In DNA form, the CDR3 reads TGTGCCAGCAGCCTGGAGGGGACAGGGGGCAGAAAGCAGTTCTTC. Its protein product is CASSLEGTGGRKQFF.

Here the CDR3 reads CASSSRASGELFF. The CDR3 DNA is TGTGCCAGCAGTTCAAGGGCCTCCGGGGAGCTGTTTTTT. V usage is TRBV12-3 or TRBV12-4 and J usage is TRBJ2-2; D call uncertain. V shed 4 bases and J shed 6 bases, with 9 bases lying between them. CDR3 length equals 13 residues.

This sequence joins TRBV7-2 and TRBJ2-1, with 9 bases identical to TRBD2. The germline gives CDR1 SGHTA, CDR2 FQGNSA. The CDR3 totals 17 residues. V gave up 0 bases and J gave up 3 bases; unmatched junction bases: 6. The CDR3 coding sequence is TGTGCCAGCAGCTTAGCACCTAGCGGGGCCTTCTACAATGAGCAGTTCTTC. This gives the protein CASSLAPSGAFYNEQFF. The full variable domain, with the rest looked up from reference TRBV7-2 and TRBJ2-1, is GAGVSQSPSNKVTEKGKDVELRCDPISGHTALYWYRQSLGQGLEFLIYFQGNSAPDKSGLPSDRFSAERTGGSVSTLTIQRTQQEDSAVYLCASSLAPSGAFYNEQFFGPGTRLTVL.

CDR3 amino acids: CASSFRLAGSNEQFF. The CDR3 nucleotides are TGCGCCAGCAGCTTTCGACTAGCGGGTTCCAATGAGCAGTTCTTC. The chain is built from TRBV5-1 and TRBJ2-1, with 10 bases identical to TRBD2. Trimming at V came to 2 bases and at J to 6 bases, leaving 5 bases not matched to a gene. This CDR3 has 15 amino acids. CDR1 is SGHRS and CDR2 is YFSETQ in the germline V gene.

This clonotype was seen more than once but under ten times. This rearrangement joins TRBV7-9 to TRBJ2-7; a weak D match, TRBD2 (5 bases). CDR1 is SEHNR and CDR2 is FQNEAQ in the germline V gene (reference sequence). Deletions cut 2 bases from V and 3 bases from J, with 8 bases between. The CDR3 sequence is 13 residues long. The CDR3 DNA reads TGTGCCAGCAGCTTAACTAGGAACTACGAGCAGTACTTC. Translation: CASSLTRNYEQYF.

CDR3 DNA sequence: TGTGCCAGCATTAAAAGACTAGCGGGAGGAGATACGCAGTATTTT. As protein: CASIKRLAGGDTQYF. The chain has TRBV27 and TRBJ2-3; TRBD2 matches 13 bases. The CDR3 contains 15 residues. The germline CDR1 and CDR2 sequences are MNHEY and SMNVEV (reference sequence). Trimming cost V 7 bases and J 5 bases; bases outside gene matches: 6.

J is TRBJ2-1 and V is TRBV29-1, with 7 bases aligning to TRBD2. Germline V gives CDR1 SQVTM, CDR2 ANQGSEA. CDR3 length: 14 residues. Unmatched junction bases numbered 14, after V lost 5 bases and J lost 10 bases. CDR3 protein: CSVRGGSGMEEQFF. In DNA, the CDR3 is TGCAGCGTTAGGGGCGGGAGCGGGATGGAGGAGCAGTTCTTC.

This clonotype was detected a few times. The genes are TRBV12-3 or TRBV12-4 and TRBJ2-7; a possible D gene is TRBD1 (6 bases). This CDR3 is built from 17 residues. The ends were cut back, 6 bases at V and 4 bases at J, with 25 bases in the middle. The CDR3 region has the DNA TGTGCCAGCAGCCCTCTGAACCAGGGGATAGGAAATTACGAGCAGTACTTC. This gives the protein CASSPLNQGIGNYEQYF.

The chain joins TRBV27 to TRBJ2-2; D not certain. Looked up from germline, CDR1 is MNHEY and CDR2 is SMNVEV (reference sequence). The CDR3 is made up of 13 amino acids. V lost 5 bases to trimming and J lost 4 bases, with 8 bases between them. CDR3 nucleotides: TGTGCCAGCAGTCCGCAGGCCACCGGGGAGCTGTTTTTT. Translating gives CASSPQATGELFF.